One T cell receptor (beta chain) is described in this entry. Its antigen is as yet unknown. The record originates from a study of vaccination and CD4 T cells after COVID-19. Sequenced with the Oncomine TCR Beta short-read assay was DNA taken from cultured CD4+ T cells. Using its own MiXCR run on the PCR reads, TCRdb lists one record per CDR3 protein. This repertoire shows about 20,000 distinct CDR3 sequences, roughly 47% found once; its top ten account for 6.5% to 9%. Noted treatment: roughly nine-day PBMC culture with coronavirus spike peptide pools or control peptides (ViraFEST assay). ViraFEST expanded antigen-specific T cells with peptide pools, then sequenced TCRs. The germline V gene has CDR1 LNHDA and CDR2 SQIVND (reference sequence). V dropped 4 bases and J dropped 0 bases, with 10 bases sitting between them. The CDR3 extends over 15 amino acids.

The TCR comes from a human donor who had recovered from COVID-19. The chain couples TRBV19 to TRBJ1-5, with D unresolved. Sample: CD4+ T cells from blood, cultured in vitro. The CDR3 reads CASSTTGNSNQPQHF. The CDR3 DNA reads TGTGCCAGTAGTACAACGGGGAATAGCAATCAGCCCCAGCATTTT.